This T cell receptor beta chain was recorded in a study of cytomegalovirus exposure and HLA in healthy donors. The study's findings and limits: Previous analysis showed most TCR beta V segments were productive about 87% or about 30% of the time.

In the case of this clone: Its antigen is not known.

Germline V gene sequence: CDR1 SEHNR, CDR2 FQNEAQ (reference sequence). The V segment lost 4 bases and the J segment 10 bases; nucleotides outside the gene matches: 12. There are 15 residues in the CDR3. Primers included in the PCR were 60 Vbeta and 13 Jbeta primers. Assay: immunoSEQ multiplex PCR; the TCRdb copy retains only in-frame clones and omits some. The repertoire holds about 180,000 clones, with roughly 85% as singletons. This TCR derives from a woman between 35 and 50 years old in good health and CMV-seronegative. The chain recombines TRBV7-9 with TRBJ1-4, with 7 bases matching TRBD1. The material sequenced was PBMCs. The CDR3 reads CASSSMGQPLGKLFF. The CDR3 DNA sequence: TGTGCCAGCAGCTCCATGGGACAGCCCTTAGGAAAACTGTTTTTT. Supplemented by reference TRBV7-9 and TRBJ1-4, the full variable domain reads DTGVSQNPRHKITKRGQNVTFRCDPISEHNRLYWYRQTLGQGPEFLTYFQNEAQLEKSRLLSDRFSAERPKGSFSTLEIQRTEQGDSAMYLCASSSMGQPLGKLFFGSGTQLSVL.